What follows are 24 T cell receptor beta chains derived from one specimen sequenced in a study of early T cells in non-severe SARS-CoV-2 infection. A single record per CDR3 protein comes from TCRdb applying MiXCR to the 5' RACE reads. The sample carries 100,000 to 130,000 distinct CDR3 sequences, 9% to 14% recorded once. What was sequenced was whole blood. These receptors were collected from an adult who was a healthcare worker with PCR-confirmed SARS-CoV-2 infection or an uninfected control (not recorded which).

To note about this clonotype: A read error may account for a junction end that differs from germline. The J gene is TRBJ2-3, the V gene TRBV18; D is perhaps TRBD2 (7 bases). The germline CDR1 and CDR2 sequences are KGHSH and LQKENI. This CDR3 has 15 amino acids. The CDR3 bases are TGTGTCAGCTCACCTGGAGGGGGGGCTCGTGGTACGCAGTATTTT. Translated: CVSSPGGGARGTQYF.

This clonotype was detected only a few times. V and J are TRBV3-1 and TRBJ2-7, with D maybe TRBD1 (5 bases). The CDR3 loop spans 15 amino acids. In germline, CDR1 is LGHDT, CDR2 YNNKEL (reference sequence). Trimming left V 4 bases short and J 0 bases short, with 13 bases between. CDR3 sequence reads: CASSPPGQSSYEQYF. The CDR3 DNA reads TGTGCCAGCAGCCCCCCTGGACAAAGCTCCTACGAGCAGTACTTC.

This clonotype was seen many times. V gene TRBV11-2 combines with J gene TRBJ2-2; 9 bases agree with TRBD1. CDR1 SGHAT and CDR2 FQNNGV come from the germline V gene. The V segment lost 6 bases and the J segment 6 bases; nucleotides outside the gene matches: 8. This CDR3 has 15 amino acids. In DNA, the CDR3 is TGTGCCAGCAGTTCCGGGACAGGGCGACCCGGGGAGCTGTTTTTT. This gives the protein CASSSGTGRPGELFF.

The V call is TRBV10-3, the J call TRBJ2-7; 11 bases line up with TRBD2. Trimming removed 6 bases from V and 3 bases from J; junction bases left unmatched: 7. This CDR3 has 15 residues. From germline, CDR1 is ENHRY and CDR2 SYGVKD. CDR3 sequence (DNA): TGTGCCATCAGCCCTCTAGCGGGGGGATTCTACGAGCAGTACTTC. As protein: CAISPLAGGFYEQYF.

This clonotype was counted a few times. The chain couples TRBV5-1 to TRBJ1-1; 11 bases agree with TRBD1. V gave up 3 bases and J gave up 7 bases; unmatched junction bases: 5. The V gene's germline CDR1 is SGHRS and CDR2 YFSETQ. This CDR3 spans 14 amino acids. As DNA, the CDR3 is TGCGCCAGCAGCTCGGGACAGGGGGGTGTTGAAGCTTTCTTT. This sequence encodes CASSSGQGGVEAFF.

In DNA form, the CDR3 reads TGCAGCGCCCAACAGGGGTATGGCTACACCTTC. Translated: CSAQQGYGYTF. The chain recombines TRBV29-1 with TRBJ1-2; 7 bases map to TRBD1. Looked up from germline, CDR1 is SQVTM and CDR2 is ANQGSEA. V dropped 7 bases and J dropped 5; count of bases not matched to a gene: 4. The CDR3 runs 11 residues.

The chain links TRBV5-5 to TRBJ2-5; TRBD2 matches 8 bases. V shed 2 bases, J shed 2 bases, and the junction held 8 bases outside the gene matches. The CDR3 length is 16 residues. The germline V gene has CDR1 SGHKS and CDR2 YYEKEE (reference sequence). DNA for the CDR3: TGTGCCAGCAGCTTTGGGACTAGTGTAGGGCAAGAGACCCAGTACTTC. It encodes CASSFGTSVGQETQYF.

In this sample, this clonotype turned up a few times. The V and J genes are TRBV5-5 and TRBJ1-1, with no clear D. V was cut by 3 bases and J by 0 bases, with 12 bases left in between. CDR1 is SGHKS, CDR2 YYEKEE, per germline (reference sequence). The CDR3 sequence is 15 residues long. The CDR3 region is CASSWGWGLNTEAFF. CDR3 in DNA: TGTGCCAGCAGCTGGGGTTGGGGTCTGAACACTGAAGCTTTCTTT.

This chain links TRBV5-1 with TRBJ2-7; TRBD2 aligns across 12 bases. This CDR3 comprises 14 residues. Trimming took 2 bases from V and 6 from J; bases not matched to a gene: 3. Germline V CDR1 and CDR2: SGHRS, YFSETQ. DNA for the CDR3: TGCGCCAGCAGCTTTCCACTAGCGGGAGGCGAGCAGTACTTC. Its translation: CASSFPLAGGEQYF.

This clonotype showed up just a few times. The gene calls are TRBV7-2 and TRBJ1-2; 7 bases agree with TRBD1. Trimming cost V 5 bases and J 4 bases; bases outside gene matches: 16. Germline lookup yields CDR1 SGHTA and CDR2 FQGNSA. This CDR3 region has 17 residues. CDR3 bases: TGTGCCAGCAGCCCCCCGGAAAGGGGGCTAACCCTCTATGGCTACACCTTC. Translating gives CASSPPERGLTLYGYTF. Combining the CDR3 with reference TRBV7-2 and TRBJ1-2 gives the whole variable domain GAGVSQSPSNKVTEKGKDVELRCDPISGHTALYWYRQSLGQGLEFLIYFQGNSAPDKSGLPSDRFSAERTGGSVSTLTIQRTQQEDSAVYLCASSPPERGLTLYGYTFGSGTRLTVV.

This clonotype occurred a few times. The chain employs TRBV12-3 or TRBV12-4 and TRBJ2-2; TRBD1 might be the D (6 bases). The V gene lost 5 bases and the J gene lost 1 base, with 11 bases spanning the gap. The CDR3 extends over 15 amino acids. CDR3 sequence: CASSPLTGNTGELFF. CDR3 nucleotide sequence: TGTGCCAGCAGTCCTTTGACAGGGAACACCGGGGAGCTGTTTTTT.

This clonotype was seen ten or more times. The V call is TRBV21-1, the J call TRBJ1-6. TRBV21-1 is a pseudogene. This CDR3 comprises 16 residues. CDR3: CASSKGGRGNNSPLHF. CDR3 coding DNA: TGTGCCAGCAGCAAAGGTGGACGAGGAAATAATTCACCCCTCCACTTT.

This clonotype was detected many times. The CDR3 DNA reads as TGTGCCAGCAGCTCACGCGGGACTAGCGGGAGATTGAATCCGTTCTTC. Translated: CASSSRGTSGRLNPFF. The chain recombines TRBV11-2 with TRBJ2-1, with TRBD2 matching 14 bases. The V gene end was trimmed by 4 bases and the J gene end by 15 bases; junction bases not matched to a gene: 14. Germline CDR1 is SGHAT and CDR2 is FQNNGV. This CDR3 contains 16 residues.

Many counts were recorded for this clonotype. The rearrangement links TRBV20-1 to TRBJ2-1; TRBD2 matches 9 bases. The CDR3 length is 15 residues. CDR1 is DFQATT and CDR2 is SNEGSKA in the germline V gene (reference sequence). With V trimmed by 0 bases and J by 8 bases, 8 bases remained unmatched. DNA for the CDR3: TGCAGTGCTAGAGATAGGCGGGGGGGCCGTGATGAGCAGTTCTTC. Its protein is CSARDRRGGRDEQFF.

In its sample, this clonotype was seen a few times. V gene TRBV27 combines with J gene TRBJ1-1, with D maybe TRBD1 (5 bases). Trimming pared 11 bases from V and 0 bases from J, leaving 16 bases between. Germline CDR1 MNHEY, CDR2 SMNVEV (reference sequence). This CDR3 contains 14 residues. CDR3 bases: TGTGCCTCACAGAGCGGGACGGTGAACACTGAAGCTTTCTTT. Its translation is CASQSGTVNTEAFF.

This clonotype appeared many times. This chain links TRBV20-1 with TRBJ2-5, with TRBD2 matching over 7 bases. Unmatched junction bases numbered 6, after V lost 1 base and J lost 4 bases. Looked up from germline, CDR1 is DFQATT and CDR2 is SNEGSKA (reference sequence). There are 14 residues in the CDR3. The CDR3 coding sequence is TGCAGTGCTAGAGGCGGACTAGTGACAGAGACCCAGTACTTC. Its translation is CSARGGLVTETQYF.

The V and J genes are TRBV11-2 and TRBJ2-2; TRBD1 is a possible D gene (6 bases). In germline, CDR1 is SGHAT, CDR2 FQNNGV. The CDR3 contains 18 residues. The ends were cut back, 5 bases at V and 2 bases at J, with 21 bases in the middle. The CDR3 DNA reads TGTGCCAGCAGCCCTCCTATCGCAGGGGAACCAAACACCGGGGAGCTGTTTTTT. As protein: CASSPPIAGEPNTGELFF. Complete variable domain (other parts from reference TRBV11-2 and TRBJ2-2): EAGVAQSPRYKIIEKRQSVAFWCNPISGHATLYWYQQILGQGPKLLIQFQNNGVVDDSQLPKDRFSAERLKGVDSTLKIQPAKLEDSAVYLCASSPPIAGEPNTGELFFGEGSRLTVL.

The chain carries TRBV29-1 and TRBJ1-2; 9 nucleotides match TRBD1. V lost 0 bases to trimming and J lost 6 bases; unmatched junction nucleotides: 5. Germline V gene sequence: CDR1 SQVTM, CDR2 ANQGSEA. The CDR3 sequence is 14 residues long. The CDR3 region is CSVEDPQGADGYTF. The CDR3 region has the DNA TGCAGCGTTGAAGACCCACAGGGGGCGGATGGCTACACCTTC. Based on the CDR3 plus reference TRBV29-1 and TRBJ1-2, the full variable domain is SAVISQKPSRDICQRGTSLTIQCQVDSQVTMMFWYRQQPGQSLTLIATANQGSEATYESGFVIDKFPISRPNLTFSTLTVSNMSPEDSSIYLCSVEDPQGADGYTFGSGTRLTVV.

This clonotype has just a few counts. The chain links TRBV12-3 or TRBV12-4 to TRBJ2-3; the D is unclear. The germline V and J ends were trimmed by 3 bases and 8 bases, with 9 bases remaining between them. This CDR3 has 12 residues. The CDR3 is CASSFPGFTQYF. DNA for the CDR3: TGTGCCAGCAGTTTTCCTGGATTTACGCAGTATTTT.

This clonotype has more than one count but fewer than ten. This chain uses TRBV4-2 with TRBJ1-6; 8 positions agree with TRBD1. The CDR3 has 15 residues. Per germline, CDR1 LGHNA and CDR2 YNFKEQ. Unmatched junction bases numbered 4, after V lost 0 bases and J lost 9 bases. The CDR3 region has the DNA TGTGCCAGCAGCCAAGACCAGGGGGCTCGTTCACCCCTCCACTTT. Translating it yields CASSQDQGARSPLHF.

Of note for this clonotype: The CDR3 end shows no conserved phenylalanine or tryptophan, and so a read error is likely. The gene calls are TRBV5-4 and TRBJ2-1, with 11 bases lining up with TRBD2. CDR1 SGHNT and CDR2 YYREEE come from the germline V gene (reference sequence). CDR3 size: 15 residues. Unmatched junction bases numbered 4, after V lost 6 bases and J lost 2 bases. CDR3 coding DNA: TGTGCCAGCACCACTAGCGGGGGACCCTACAATGAGCAGTTCTCC. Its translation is CASTTSGGPYNEQFS.

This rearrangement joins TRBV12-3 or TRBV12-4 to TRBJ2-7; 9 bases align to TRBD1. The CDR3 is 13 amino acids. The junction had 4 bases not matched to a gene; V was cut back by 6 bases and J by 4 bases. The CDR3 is CASSRDRDYEQYF. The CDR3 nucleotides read TGTGCCAGCAGCCGGGACAGGGATTACGAGCAGTACTTC.

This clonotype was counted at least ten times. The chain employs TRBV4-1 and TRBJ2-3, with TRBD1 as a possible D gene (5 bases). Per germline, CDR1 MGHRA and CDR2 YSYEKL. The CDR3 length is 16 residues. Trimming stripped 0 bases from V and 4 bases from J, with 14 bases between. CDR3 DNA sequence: TGCGCCAGCAGCCAAGATAGCAGGGCCGGGCCAGATACGCAGTATTTT. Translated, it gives CASSQDSRAGPDTQYF.

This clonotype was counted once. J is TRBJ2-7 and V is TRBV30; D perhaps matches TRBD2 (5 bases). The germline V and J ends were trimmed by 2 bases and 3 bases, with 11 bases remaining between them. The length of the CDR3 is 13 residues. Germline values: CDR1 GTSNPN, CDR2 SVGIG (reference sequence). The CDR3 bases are TGTGCCTGGAGTACCGGGAATCTCTACGAGCAGTACTTC. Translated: CAWSTGNLYEQYF.